Each of the 27 T cell receptor beta chains below was sequenced from the same sample in a study of T-cell memory formation after mild COVID-19. TCRdb re-analysed the 5' RACE reads in MiXCR, keeping a single row per CDR3 protein. The sample has some 310,000 distinct CDR3 sequences; 20% to 25% are singletons. Input material: PBMCs or a T cell subset sorted from them (not recorded which). These TCRs come from a man younger than 35 who had mild COVID-19 (a few samples of this study predate the infection). Cell type and time point are not known.

CDR3 sequence: CASFTGTGELFF. The CDR3 DNA follows: TGTGCCTCCTTTACGGGCACCGGGGAGCTGTTTTTT. This chain uses TRBV6-2 or TRBV6-3 with TRBJ2-2; D uncertain. Trimming took off 11 bases at V and 4 bases at J, with 11 bases between the two ends. The CDR3 runs to 12 residues. CDR1 is MNHEY and CDR2 is SVGEGT in the germline V gene.

The chain recombines TRBV5-1 with TRBJ2-3; D is possibly TRBD2 (5 bases). The CDR3 is made up of 14 amino acids. From germline, CDR1 is SGHRS and CDR2 YFSETQ. V lost 3 bases, J lost 2 bases, and 10 bases lay in between. Written as DNA, the CDR3 is TGCGCCAGCAGCTCCGGACTGATCACAGATACGCAGTATTTT. Translation: CASSSGLITDTQYF.

CDR3 DNA: TGTGCCAGCAGCCACCTAGGAGCGGGGGGGCCTGGAACGCAGTATTTT. The encoded protein is CASSHLGAGGPGTQYF. V is TRBV3-1 and J is TRBJ2-3; 10 bases are shared with TRBD2. V lost 3 bases to trimming and J lost 9 bases; unmatched junction nucleotides: 12. Germline loops: CDR1 LGHDT, CDR2 YNNKEL (reference sequence). The CDR3 sequence is 16 residues long.

The chain has TRBV6-6 and TRBJ2-7; 8 nucleotides agree with TRBD1. V lost 2 bases and J lost 1; bases outside the gene matches: 7. Germline V gene sequence: CDR1 MNHNY, CDR2 SVGAGI (reference sequence). The CDR3 loop spans 16 amino acids. The CDR3 loop is CASSYGAGGFSYEQYF. The DNA of the CDR3 is TGTGCCAGCAGTTACGGGGCAGGGGGCTTTTCCTACGAGCAGTACTTC.

This clonotype occurred a few times. CDR3 protein: CSASGVTSSYEQYV. CDR3 nucleotides: TGCAGTGCTAGTGGCGTCACAAGCTCCTACGAGCAGTACGTC. This chain connects TRBV20-1 to TRBJ2-7; D remains ambiguous. Germline V gene sequence: CDR1 DFQATT, CDR2 SNEGSKA (reference sequence). Between the trimmed V and J ends, which lost 3 bases and 0 bases, there was a span of 12 bases. The CDR3 totals 14 residues.

This chain joins TRBV6-5 and TRBJ2-5, with 7 bases that match TRBD2. The CDR3 covers 16 residues. V lost 3 bases and J lost 5; bases outside the gene matches: 12. Germline CDR1 and CDR2: MNHEY and SVGAGI. The CDR3 loop is CASSYRAGRVMETQYF. The CDR3 nucleotides are TGTGCCAGCAGTTATCGGGCAGGGAGGGTAATGGAGACCCAGTACTTC.

About this clonotype: This could be a read error, since a much larger clone is one nucleotide away. The chain uses TRBV5-1 and TRBJ2-3; D is undetermined. The length of the CDR3 is 12 residues. Germline V gene lookup returns CDR1 SGHRS and CDR2 YFSETQ. The CDR3 nucleotides are TGCTCCAGCTTTCTAGACCGAGATACGCAGTATTTT. It specifies CSSFLDRDTQYF.

This clonotype occurred a few times. The rearrangement uses TRBV4-3 and TRBJ1-6; D not resolved. CDR3 length: 13 amino acids. The germline V and J ends were trimmed by 1 base and 8 bases, with 6 bases remaining between them. Germline V gives CDR1 LGHNA, CDR2 YSLEER. The DNA of the CDR3 is TGCGCCAGCAGCCAAGTTAAGGATTCACCCCTCCACTTT. It translates to CASSQVKDSPLHF.

This chain connects TRBV20-1 to TRBJ2-1, with 12 bases aligning to TRBD2. The CDR3 length is 17 residues. Germline CDR1 DFQATT, CDR2 SNEGSKA (reference sequence). V lost 6 bases, J lost 3 bases, and 12 bases stayed unmatched. CDR3 DNA sequence: TGCAGTGCCCCAGGGACTAGCGGGTCCACCTACTACAATGAGCAGTTCTTC. The encoded protein is CSAPGTSGSTYYNEQFF.

V and J are TRBV7-2 and TRBJ1-2; D not certain. CDR3 length: 14 amino acids. Trimming took 4 bases from V and 2 from J, leaving 11 bases between them. In germline, CDR1 is SGHTA, CDR2 FQGNSA. This CDR3 is CASSSDGKNYGYTF. The CDR3 nucleotides read TGTGCCAGCAGCTCTGACGGCAAAAACTATGGCTACACCTTC.

In this sample, this clonotype turned up once. A much bigger clone sits one base away, suggesting this may be a read error. The V call is TRBV4-3, the J call TRBJ1-5; D is uncertain. The CDR3 extends over 13 amino acids. V lost 1 base and J lost 5, with 6 bases in between. The germline V gene encodes CDR1 LGHNA and CDR2 YSLEER. The CDR3 sequence is CASSQGEDQPQHF. The CDR3 region has the DNA TGCGCCAGCAGCCAAGGGGAGGATCAGCCCCAGCATTTT.

This clonotype came up a few times. CDR3 coding DNA: TGTGCCAGCAGCGTAGATTGGGAGTTGGGCTACACCTTC. It is translated as CASSVDWELGYTF. The rearrangement links TRBV9 to TRBJ1-2; no reliable D call. The V and J ends lost 0 bases and 8 bases respectively, with 11 bases between them. CDR3 length equals 13 residues. Germline CDR1 SGDLS, CDR2 YYNGEE.

The chain uses TRBV5-1 and TRBJ1-6; D uncertain. The CDR3 has 15 amino acids. In germline, CDR1 is SGHRS, CDR2 YFSETQ. The ends were cut back, 1 base at V and 9 bases at J, with 14 bases in the middle. The DNA for the CDR3 is TGCGCCAGCAGCTTGTACGGGGATTCGGGTTCACCCCTCCACTTT. This sequence encodes CASSLYGDSGSPLHF. Full variable domain (rest looked up from reference TRBV5-1 and TRBJ1-6): KAGVTQTPRYLIKTRGQQVTLSCSPISGHRSVSWYQQTPGQGLQFLFEYFSETQRNKGNFPGRFSGRQFSNSRSEMNVSTLELGDSALYLCASSLYGDSGSPLHFGNGTRLTVT.

This clonotype was detected many times. The chain employs TRBV5-1 and TRBJ1-2; D may be TRBD1 (6 bases). V was pared by 2 bases and J by 8 bases, with 10 bases between. Germline-derived CDR1 and CDR2 are SGHRS and YFSETQ. CDR3 length: 12 residues. Written as DNA, the CDR3 is TGCGCCAGCAGCTTCTCAGGGGAAGGCTACACCTTC. Translation: CASSFSGEGYTF.

This clonotype has a handful of counts. The V call is TRBV2, the J call TRBJ1-6; weak D call: TRBD1 (5 bases). V lost 7 bases and J 8 bases, leaving 12 bases between the germline ends. The germline gives CDR1 SNHLY, CDR2 FYNNEI. The CDR3 loop spans 13 amino acids. The CDR3 DNA is TGTGCCAGCACGTTGAGGGGATATTCACCCCTCCACTTT. Its translation is CASTLRGYSPLHF.

For the CDR3, the DNA is TGCAGCGTGGCGCAGGGGGTCGGGACTGAAGCTTTCTTT. This codes for CSVAQGVGTEAFF. V gene TRBV29-1 combines with J gene TRBJ1-1, with 7 bases fitting TRBD1. The CDR3 covers 13 residues. Trimming cost V 6 bases and J 5 bases; bases outside gene matches: 9. Per germline, CDR1 SQVTM and CDR2 ANQGSEA. Based on the CDR3 plus reference TRBV29-1 and TRBJ1-1, the full variable domain is SAVISQKPSRDICQRGTSLTIQCQVDSQVTMMFWYRQQPGQSLTLIATANQGSEATYESGFVIDKFPISRPNLTFSTLTVSNMSPEDSSIYLCSVAQGVGTEAFFGQGTRLTVV.

The sample holds one count of this clonotype. The chain combines TRBV20-1 with TRBJ2-1; no definite D call. The CDR3 totals 13 residues. Germline V gene lookup returns CDR1 DFQATT and CDR2 SNEGSKA (reference sequence). V dropped 5 bases and J dropped 3 bases, with 11 bases sitting between them. The CDR3 nucleotides read TGCAGTGCTGAGGAAGGGCTCTACAATGAGCAGTTCTTC. Its protein product is CSAEEGLYNEQFF.

This clonotype was counted between two and nine times. V usage is TRBV5-1 and J usage is TRBJ1-1; D is unclear. From germline, CDR1 is SGHRS and CDR2 YFSETQ. Trimming cost V 2 bases and J 11 bases, with 10 bases left between them. The length of the CDR3 is 11 residues. The CDR3 DNA reads as TGCGCCAGCAGCTTAGGCAGAGACGCTTTCTTT. It specifies CASSLGRDAFF.

This clonotype was recorded a few times. This chain links TRBV7-2 with TRBJ2-3; TRBD2 matches at 8 bases. Germline CDR1 is SGHTA and CDR2 is FQGNSA. Germline trimming cut 2 bases from V and 7 bases from J; bases unmatched to any gene: 8. The CDR3 runs 15 residues. The CDR3 protein is CASSLRTSPTYTQYF. In nucleotides, the CDR3 is TGTGCCAGCAGCTTACGGACTAGCCCGACCTATACGCAGTATTTT.

This clonotype showed up just a few times. The gene calls are TRBV5-1 and TRBJ1-2, with 9 positions matching TRBD1. Germline V gene sequence: CDR1 SGHRS, CDR2 YFSETQ. V lost 4 bases, J lost 4 bases, and 8 bases stayed unmatched. CDR3 length: 15 amino acids. CDR3 sequence: CASSDSGTGSYGYTF. The CDR3 region has the DNA TGCGCCAGCAGCGATTCCGGGACAGGGTCCTATGGCTACACCTTC.

In its sample, this clonotype was seen a few times. The V and J genes are TRBV30 and TRBJ1-1; D not certain. CDR1 and CDR2 from the germline V gene are GTSNPN and SVGIG (reference sequence). V was clipped by 3 bases and J by 4 bases, with 9 bases between them. The CDR3 runs 12 residues. The CDR3 region has the DNA TGTGCCTGGAGATGGGGATTCACTGAAGCTTTCTTT. Protein: CAWRWGFTEAFF.

This chain links TRBV11-2 with TRBJ2-5; TRBD1 agrees at 9 bases. Trimming at V came to 6 bases and at J to 1 base, leaving 3 bases not matched to a gene. From germline, CDR1 is SGHAT and CDR2 FQNNGV. This CDR3 spans 14 amino acids. In DNA form, the CDR3 reads TGTGCCAGCAGGCAACAGGGGGCCCAAGAGACCCAGTACTTC. Translation gives CASRQQGAQETQYF.

The rearrangement links TRBV28 to TRBJ2-3, with 7 bases matching TRBD2. The germline CDR1 and CDR2 sequences are MDHEN and SYDVKM. This CDR3 has 13 residues. Trimming removed 10 bases from V and 2 bases from J; junction bases left unmatched: 6. The CDR3 loop is CAIKAGATDTQYF. DNA for the CDR3: TGTGCCATTAAGGCGGGAGCCACAGATACGCAGTATTTT.

The chain uses TRBV11-2 and TRBJ2-4; TRBD2 is a possible D gene (5 bases). V lost 6 bases to trimming and J lost 8 bases, with 14 bases between them. CDR3 size: 13 residues. Germline CDR1 is SGHAT and CDR2 is FQNNGV. The CDR3 region has the DNA TGTGCCAGCAGTAGTAGTCGGGAAGACATTCAGTACTTC. As protein: CASSSSREDIQYF.

The chain is built from TRBV12-3 or TRBV12-4 and TRBJ1-2; D is unclear. This CDR3 is built from 12 residues. The V end lost 6 bases, the J end lost 7 bases, and 12 bases lay between the germline ends. In nucleotides, the CDR3 is TGTGCCAGCAGCCAGAGGGTTGGTGGCTACACCTTC. It translates to CASSQRVGGYTF.

This chain joins TRBV5-1 and TRBJ2-2, with a tentative D call TRBD1 (5 bases). The CDR3 covers 18 residues. V was cut by 4 bases and J by 5 bases, with 24 bases left in between. Per germline, CDR1 SGHRS and CDR2 YFSETQ. In DNA, the CDR3 is TGCGCCAGCAGCCCCGGTCCGGGCAGGGCGTTTCGGACCGGGGAGCTGTTTTTT. It is translated as CASSPGPGRAFRTGELFF. Supplemented by reference TRBV5-1 and TRBJ2-2, the full variable domain reads KAGVTQTPRYLIKTRGQQVTLSCSPISGHRSVSWYQQTPGQGLQFLFEYFSETQRNKGNFPGRFSGRQFSNSRSEMNVSTLELGDSALYLCASSPGPGRAFRTGELFFGEGSRLTVL.

The CDR3 region has the DNA TGTGCCTGGAGTGTACCCGGAAGGGGCTATGGCTACACCTTC. It specifies CAWSVPGRGYGYTF. The chain couples TRBV30 to TRBJ1-2; a possible D gene is TRBD1 (5 bases). In germline, CDR1 is GTSNPN, CDR2 SVGIG (reference sequence). This CDR3 spans 14 amino acids. V lost 0 bases to trimming and J lost 4 bases, with 12 bases between them. Full variable domain (outside the CDR3, taken from reference TRBV30 and TRBJ1-2): SQTIHQWPATLVQPVGSPLSLECTVEGTSNPNLYWYRQAAGRGLQLLFYSVGIGQISSEVPQNLSASRPQDRQFILSSKKLLLSDSGFYLCAWSVPGRGYGYTFGSGTRLTVV.